The T cell receptor beta chain described here comes from a study of cytomegalovirus exposure and HLA in healthy donors. At the level of the study: HLA-typed donors were the source of around 87 million unique TCRs, which an early data release held. Study-level findings and limits: Later analysis revealed greater clonal expansion in HLA-associated TCR beta chains than in equally common others. Later work associated approximately 17,000 TCR beta sequences with HLA alleles at 0.05 false discovery rate.

This clone has a handful of counts. Its specificity is unknown. PCR primers comprised 60 Vbeta and 13 Jbeta primers. In the study's own analysis: In a later analysis, some 80 million unique TCR beta chains included roughly 11 million shared by two or more donors. Only in-frame clones appear in the TCRdb table, and some are missing; sequencing was by immunoSEQ multiplex PCR. V and J calls and clone size come straight from that table; D and trimming were deduced from the DNA. Of about 120,000 clones in the sample, less than 85% were seen once. Germline V gives CDR1 SGDLS, CDR2 YYNGEE. Trimming took off 4 bases at V and 4 bases at J, with 3 bases between the two ends. This CDR3 comprises 11 residues.

Material: PBMCs. This clonotype was obtained from a man younger than 45 in good health and CMV-seropositive. This sequence joins TRBV9 and TRBJ2-1, with no clear D. This CDR3 is CASSTYNEQFF. The CDR3, as DNA: TGTGCCAGCAGCACTTACAATGAGCAGTTCTTC.